The entry below describes one TCR beta chain. Its matching antigen is unknown. The data were obtained in a study of T cells in Graves' hyperthyroidism and ophthalmopathy. General observations from the study: Among thyroid clonotypes expanded above 0.001, most also appeared in blood.

In the ophthalmopathy cohort, Clinical Activity Score was at least 3, NOSPECS grade at least 4, and duration under 3 months. Exclusion followed for patients with uncontrolled infection, other autoimmune disease, pregnancy or lactation. CDR3 length: 12 amino acids. Deletions cut 3 bases from V and 4 bases from J, with 7 bases between. The germline V gene encodes CDR1 DFQATT and CDR2 SNEGSKA (reference sequence). The source material, RNA transcripts, was used to amplify TCR beta CDR3 regions. TCR CDR3 regions were first amplified by RT-PCR with HTBI primers. One entry per CDR3 protein, called by TCRdb with MiXCR from the multiplex PCR reads. The sample holds about 600,000 distinct CDR3 sequences; about a sixth are singletons and the top ten take roughly 3.5%.

This chain joins TRBV20-1 and TRBJ2-1; D remains ambiguous. The sequence derives from a middle-aged woman with Graves' ophthalmopathy. Sequencing was performed on blood. CDR3 sequence: CSASRVYNEQFF. The CDR3 DNA reads as TGCAGTGCTAGTCGAGTGTACAATGAGCAGTTCTTC.